This TCR beta chain was captured by sequencing in a study of CD8 T cells in ankylosing spondylitis. As the method for making TCR beta libraries, quantitative 5'-RACE with molecular barcodes was used. TCRdb redid the calling of the 5' RACE reads with MiXCR, one entry per CDR3 protein. The sample carries fewer than 180,000 distinct CDR3 sequences, around 42% recorded once. Study findings and constraints: Significant enrichment of disease-linked clones was reportedly seen in matched ankylosing spondylitis synovial fluid. One TCR beta motif, made up of several highly homologous variants, appeared characteristic of ankylosing spondylitis blood.

The CDR3 contains 16 residues. The V and J ends lost 5 bases and 6 bases, in that order; junction bases with no gene match: 10. Germline CDR1 and CDR2: MNHNS and SASEGT. Remarks on this clonotype: Its target is not known.

This clonotype originated in a male donor with ankylosing spondylitis. J is TRBJ1-6 and V is TRBV6-1, with TRBD1 identical over 7 bases. The sample was synovial fluid, either unsorted or a sorted T cell fraction (not recorded which). In nucleotides, the CDR3 is TGTGCCAGCAGTCAAGACAGGGCCCTTTTTAATTCACCCCTCCACTTT. This sequence encodes CASSQDRALFNSPLHF.